This TCR beta chain originates from a study of cytomegalovirus exposure and HLA in healthy donors (TCRdb year 2017). Notes on the research overall: An earlier analysis of approximately 600 of the donors reported 250 to 350 Gb of sequence data and about 100 million unique TCR beta sequences from 150 million to 200 million T cells. All discovery cohort repertoires had been generated using a single sequencing platform. An early release that covered around 590 HLA-typed donors contained approximately 300 gigabases of sequencing data and approximately 85 million unique TCR sequences. Both class I and class II loci were covered by HLA typing, at four-digit resolution. Alongside the repertoire data, information on donor age, sex, ethnicity and CMV serostatus was compiled. The later analysis used no new phenotypic data to find candidate immune exposures, relying instead on TCR beta sequences and their occurrence across donors. To decide whether each TCR beta V gene segment behaved as functional or pseudogenic, an earlier analysis of some 600 of the donors relied on high-throughput TCR beta sequencing. The study profiled the T cell repertoires of hundreds of subjects by immunosequencing and related them to cytomegalovirus serostatus. The aim of the study was to test whether cataloging public T cell receptors could identify signatures of past pathogen exposure. A later analysis re-analyzed previously published TCR beta repertoires from 650 to 800 donors and added high-resolution HLA genotyping to study TCR occurrence patterns. Among some 410 genotyped donors of the cohort, an average of approximately 220,000 unique TCR beta nucleotide sequences was sequenced per donor, of which 15% to 20% were non-productive. To predict cytomegalovirus infection status, the study brought together high-throughput TCR immunosequencing, statistical association of individual TCRs with disease status, and machine learning. The number of donors typed differed by locus, with about 629-630 for A, B, C, DRB1 and DQB1, more than 500 for DQA1, about 610 for DPA1, and some 440 for DPB1. Among the roughly 430 genotyped donors, approximately 81% belonged to the genetic ancestry cluster associated with self-reported Caucasian donors. Along with the approximately 700-subject first cohort, a separate validation cohort of over a hundred different subjects was used. A handful of DR-DQ haplotypes were handled as single units for association and clustering because linkage in the cohort was strong. A later genetic analysis took genome-wide SNP genotypes for about 55% of the 666 donors and used that subset as a discovery cohort.

Here is what the overall study found, with its caveats: Three of the identified cytomegalovirus-associated TCR beta chains were confirmed in vitro to be specific for cytomegalovirus antigens. A group of highly shared sequence variants was considered likely to be a technical artifact of the sequencing pipeline. An association between a missense DCLRE1C variant and V-gene and J-gene trimming of TCR beta chains was found in a later genetic analysis and replicated in an independent cohort. A further reported finding was that TCR beta sequences accurately predicted the HLA-A and HLA-B alleles for most subjects in the first cohort. The study listed 150 to 200 TCR beta chains as associated with cytomegalovirus. The 87-base-pair reads could not distinguish some IMGT-functional V segments, including TRBV6-2 and TRBV6-3, so those segments were excluded. While some public TCRs were present in many individuals, most TCR sequences turned up only very rarely across donors. According to a later analysis, TCR association rates differed among HLA loci, with DRB1 alleles showing the most associated TCRs and HLA-C alleles showing the fewest. In a later analysis, several top co-occurrence clusters were reported to appear linked to parvovirus B19, influenza, CMV and Epstein-Barr virus. HLA typing was unavailable for some donors at each locus, so association tests used only the typed subset. Compared with the approximately 720-donor mean, donors in an Asian-associated ancestry cluster had fewer N-insertions in productive TCRs, according to a later genetic analysis. The classifier was reported to diagnose cytomegalovirus status with high specificity and sensitivity in both the original cohort and the validation cohort. Broadly in line with IMGT annotations, most TCR beta V segments showed up in productive rearrangements about 87% or about 30% of the time in an earlier analysis of several hundred of the donors. At a false discovery rate of 0.05, a later analysis linked under 20,000 TCR beta sequences to specific HLA alleles. Compared with equally common non-associated chains, HLA-associated TCR beta chains in a later analysis were more clonally expanded and had lower generation probabilities. The authors suggested that the approach could potentially be generalized to other disease states and immunological phenotypes. In this cohort, only TCR beta chains were sequenced, and detectable features were limited by the absence of alpha or paired-chain data. Assigning TCR associations to individual alleles was difficult when HLA alleles, especially DR and DQ, strongly co-occurred. Correlated functional status among segregating V segments might be attributable to linkage disequilibrium, but an unknown experimental factor could not be ruled out. Presence/absence analyses assumed roughly uniform sequencing depth across donors, an assumption that may not hold. Seventeen rarely observed V segments, including chromosome 9 orphons, were excluded from the earlier analysis of some 590 of the donors because counts were too low. In a later analysis, most CMV-associated TCR beta chains were found to appear HLA-restricted, with HLA associations seemingly driven largely by CMV exposure. For the cohort, immune exposure information was limited to CMV serostatus.

The library relied on the immunoSEQ multiplex PCR assay. For the multiplex PCR, a mixture combining 60 forward primers for TCR Vbeta segments and 13 reverse primers for TCR Jbeta segments was used. The CDR3 region of rearranged TCR beta genes was amplified from genomic DNA by a multiplex PCR assay. On the Illumina HiSeq System, the amplified TCR beta libraries were sequenced as 87-base-pair reads. The published analysis was carried out like this. In a later analysis, some 80 million unique TCR beta chains were counted across the roughly 670 repertoires, and around 11 million of these chains were shared by at least two donors. To remove PCR and sequencing errors, raw reads were error-corrected and collapsed into unique sequences using a nearest-neighbor algorithm that merged closely related sequences. CDR3 sequences were aligned to IMGT reference sequences to assign V, D and J gene segments. Each retained sequence needed at least a six-nucleotide match to both a V gene segment and a J gene segment. Rearrangements were classified as productive when the CDR3 lacked stop codons and remained in frame with V and J, and all other rearrangements were classified as non-productive. Following IMGT convention, CDR3 was defined as the stretch from the second conserved V-encoded cysteine up to the conserved J-encoded phenylalanine. Sequences without an unambiguous match to a single V gene segment were excluded from the earlier analysis of 500 to 700 of the donors. An earlier analysis of several hundred of the donors called V segments functional above 56.7% productive rearrangements and segregating when the between-donor standard deviation exceeded 5%. A statistical classification framework was built for diagnosing cytomegalovirus status from the catalog of TCR beta chain sequences. In a later analysis, TCR nucleotide sequences were compared against IMGT/GENE-DB human TR gene sequences so that V and J genes could be assigned. A later analysis assigned CDR3 sequences and most-parsimonious VDJ recombination scenarios with the TCRdist pipeline. In a later analysis, each TCR beta chain was defined by its CDR3 amino acid sequence together with its V-gene family, and reads without a unique V-gene family were excluded. To address suspected cross-contamination and a sequencing artifact, a later analysis removed a few hundred highly shared, low-generation-probability nucleotide sequences. For each public chain, a later analysis derived a clonal expansion index from normalized ranks of inferred template counts within each repertoire. A later analysis computed generation probabilities with a VDJ recombination model fitted to out-of-frame rearrangements, and checked the results against IGoR. In a later analysis, TCR-TCR, TCR-HLA and TCR-CMV co-occurrence was scored with hypergeometric tests, and a repertoire-size bias correction was applied to TCR pairs. To estimate false discovery rates, a later analysis permuted the HLA or CMV assignments 20 times. A later analysis grouped co-occurring TCRs with DBSCAN, adding TCRdist sequence similarity when clustering within HLA-allele-positive subsets. Repertoires with fewer than 30,000 or more than 120,000 public chains, plus five repertoires with anomalous nucleotide sharing, were excluded from co-occurrence clustering. The source is immuneACCESS, and TCRdb retained only in-frame sequences with V and J called. Part of the clones is not carried over; for the studies checked, unresolved V genes explain less than half of this, and the remainder is unexplained. V, J and clone size derive from that table, while D and trimming were established from the DNA sequence. The sample includes around 220,000 clones, with approximately 83% observed a single time. 1.4% of the sample belongs to the ten largest clones.

Notes on this clone: It lacks a known antigen. Base qualities are not provided; no much larger clone lies one nucleotide away.

Germline trimming amounts to 5 bases on V and 3 bases on J, with 12 as the count of junction bases outside the gene matches. The CDR3 runs 16 residues from the cysteine to the phenylalanine. This entry keeps only the CDR3 DNA: 48 bases, framed from base 1. Based on the germline V gene, the CDR1 and CDR2 sequences are SGHDN and FVKESK. The cohort consisted of fewer than 700 healthy bone marrow donors. All cohort members were sampled while nominally healthy, although unrecorded immune exposures were likely present. The donor tested CMV seronegative and was one of the 352 seronegative cohort members. Every donor gave a peripheral blood sample, and the peripheral blood mononuclear cells from that sample were used for TCR beta sequencing. Genomic DNA extraction from the blood cell samples was performed with the Qiagen DNeasy Blood Extraction Kit.

The receptor's source is a girl aged 5-17 years in good health and CMV-seronegative. The chain links TRBV14 with TRBJ1-1, and 7 junction bases match TRBD1. What was sequenced was PBMCs. The sequenced DNA is TGTGCCAGCAGCAAACGACAGGGTGTGGTGTACACTGAAGCTTTCTTT. Its protein product is CASSKRQGVVYTEAFF.